These 15 T cell receptor beta chains originate from one sample sequenced in a study of breast tumors, draining lymph nodes, adjacent tissues. TCRdb itself ran the multiplex PCR reads through MiXCR, one entry per CDR3 protein. This table has about 47,000 distinct CDR3 sequences, under 25% appearing once. Sequencing input: breast tumor tissue. Receptors originate from a female donor with breast cancer. Some clones in this sample may be carry-over from other donors' samples.

This clonotype was recorded many times. This chain connects TRBV28 to TRBJ2-3; 9 bases map to TRBD1. The CDR3 consists of 15 residues. With 8 bases clipped from V and 5 bases from J, the junction kept 11 bases outside the gene matches. Germline assignment: CDR1 MDHEN and CDR2 SYDVKM. CDR3 in amino acids: CASPPRQGDLDTQYF. The CDR3 DNA follows: TGTGCCAGCCCCCCCCGACAGGGGGATCTAGATACGCAGTATTTT.

The chain carries TRBV6-5 and TRBJ2-6, with 7 bases identical to TRBD2. From germline, CDR1 is MNHEY and CDR2 SVGAGI. This CDR3 has 16 amino acids. The trim removed 5 bases at V and 0 bases at J, leaving 4 bases unmatched. The CDR3 is CASSRRGDSGANVLTF. Written as DNA, the CDR3 is TGTGCCAGCAGTCGCCGGGGGGACTCTGGGGCCAACGTCCTGACTTTC.

Ten or more counts support this clonotype. This chain joins TRBV18 and TRBJ1-5; D unclear. V shed 4 bases and J shed 5 bases, with 9 bases lying between them. The CDR3 loop spans 13 amino acids. The V gene's germline CDR1 is KGHSH and CDR2 LQKENI. CDR3 in DNA: TGTGCCAGCTCACGAGGGAGGGATCAGCCCCAGCATTTT. As protein: CASSRGRDQPQHF. Drawing the rest from reference TRBV18 and TRBJ1-5, the complete variable domain is NAGVMQNPRHLVRRRGQEARLRCSPMKGHSHVYWYRQLPEEGLKFMVYLQKENIIDESGMPKERFSAEFPKEGPSILRIQQVVRGDSAAYFCASSRGRDQPQHFGDGTRLSIL.

With regard to this clonotype: A junction end diverges from the germline sequence, so it may reflect a read error. The chain carries TRBV28 and TRBJ2-7; D tentatively fits TRBD1 or TRBD2 (5 bases each). The germline gives CDR1 MDHEN, CDR2 SYDVKM. This CDR3 is built from 17 residues. The CDR3 spells CASRPSTGHPPPYEQYF. The CDR3 bases are TGTGCCAGCAGACCGTCGACGGGGCACCCGCCTCCCTACGAACAGTACTTC.

This clonotype was recorded many times. V gene TRBV6-5 combines with J gene TRBJ1-2; 9 nucleotides align to TRBD1. This CDR3 spans 15 amino acids. CDR1 and CDR2 from the germline V gene are MNHEY and SVGAGI. Trimming at V came to 6 bases and at J to 5 bases, leaving 10 bases not matched to a gene. The CDR3 region is CASRTMDRGIYGYTF. As DNA, the CDR3 is TGTGCCAGCAGAACGATGGACAGGGGAATATATGGCTACACCTTC.

In regard to this clonotype: A much larger clone differs by one base, so this may be a read error. This sequence joins TRBV15 and TRBJ2-3; tentatively, D is TRBD1 (6 bases). V dropped 5 bases and J dropped 2 bases, with 14 bases sitting between them. Germline CDR1 LNHNV, CDR2 YYDKDF (reference sequence). CDR3 length: 15 residues. Here the CDR3 DNA reads TGTGCCACCAGCGGGGACATTCAAACCACAGATACGCAGTATTTT. It is translated as CATSGDIQTTDTQYF. The whole variable domain, remainder taken from reference TRBV15 and TRBJ2-3, is DAMVIQNPRYQVTQFGKPVTLSCSQTLNHNVMYWYQQKSSQAPKLLFHYYDKDFNNEADTPDNFQSRRPNTSFCFLDIRSPGLGDTAMYLCATSGDIQTTDTQYFGPGTRLTVL.

This clonotype was observed at least ten times. This chain links TRBV9 with TRBJ2-3; D not certain. CDR1 is SGDLS, CDR2 YYNGEE, per germline. V lost 5 bases to trimming and J lost 5 bases, with 9 bases between them. The CDR3 is 12 residues long. The CDR3 coding sequence is TGTGCCAGCAGGGGGTTGGGAGATACGCAGTATTTT. It translates to CASRGLGDTQYF. The entire variable domain, with the rest obtained from reference TRBV9 and TRBJ2-3, is as follows: DSGVTQTPKHLITATGQRVTLRCSPRSGDLSVYWYQQSLDQGLQFLIQYYNGEERAKGNILERFSAQQFPDLHSELNLSSLELGDSALYFCASRGLGDTQYFGPGTRLTVL.

This clonotype has ten or more counts. The chain recombines TRBV19 with TRBJ1-2; D gene unclear. Trimming removed 8 bases at V and 4 bases at J, with 17 bases between. CDR1 LNHDA and CDR2 SQIVND come from the germline V gene (reference sequence). The CDR3 is 14 residues long. The CDR3 nucleotides read TGTGCCAGTGGTTTGCCAGGTCGGGTCTATGGCTACACCTTC. This translates into CASGLPGRVYGYTF.

This rearrangement joins TRBV5-1 to TRBJ1-5, with 9 bases fitting TRBD1. Looked up from germline, CDR1 is SGHRS and CDR2 is YFSETQ. J lost 1 base, V lost 4 bases, and 3 bases had no gene match. This CDR3 spans 15 amino acids. This chain's CDR3 is CASSRGTGSNQPQHF. The CDR3, as DNA: TGCGCCAGCAGCCGAGGGACAGGGAGCAATCAGCCCCAGCATTTT.

A word on this clonotype: This sequence may be a read error, since a much larger clone differs from it by one base. The chain employs TRBV15 and TRBJ2-5; D not resolved. The CDR3 sequence is 11 residues long. Germline CDR1 reads LNHNV; CDR2 reads YYDKDF (reference sequence). The V end lost 0 bases, the J end lost 5 bases, and 1 base lay between the germline ends. The CDR3 reads CATSREETQYF. CDR3 nucleotides: TGTGCCACCAGCAGAGAGGAGACCCAGTACTTC.

This clonotype was picked up many times. This chain links TRBV6-1 with TRBJ1-2; 7 positions match TRBD1. V lost 5 bases, J lost 2 bases, and 2 bases stayed unmatched. Germline V gene sequence: CDR1 MNHNS, CDR2 SASEGT. This CDR3 has 13 residues. The CDR3 is CASSSGGNYGYTF. CDR3 DNA: TGTGCCAGCAGTTCAGGGGGGAACTATGGCTACACCTTC.

With respect to this clonotype: A much larger clone differs by one base, so this may be a read error. The conserved phenylalanine or tryptophan is not found at the CDR3 terminus, so this likely reflects a read error. This CDR3 is CASSDTQGETQYL. As DNA, the CDR3 is TGTGCCAGCAGCGATACTCAGGGGGAGACCCAGTACCTC. This rearrangement joins TRBV9 to TRBJ2-5, with D possibly matching TRBD1 (6 bases). Germline V gene data show CDR1 as SGDLS and CDR2 as YYNGEE. This CDR3 comprises 13 residues. With 3 bases removed from V and 5 bases from J, the gap between germline ends came to 11 bases.

The chain uses TRBV24-1 and TRBJ2-1, with 8 bases identical to TRBD1. Germline V gene lookup returns CDR1 KGHDR and CDR2 SFDVKD. J gave up 9 bases and V 7 bases, and 7 bases lay outside the gene matches. The CDR3 runs to 13 residues. CDR3 bases: TGTGCCACCAGCAGGGGGCGATTAAGTGAGCAGTTCTTC. This codes for CATSRGRLSEQFF.

As concerns this clonotype: A much larger clone sits a single nucleotide away, making a read error possible. This chain uses TRBV18 with TRBJ2-1; D gene ambiguous. The CDR3 runs to 12 residues. Germline V gene data show CDR1 as KGHSH and CDR2 as LQKENI. The CDR3 region is CAGSQFGDEQFF. The CDR3 bases are TGTGCCGGCTCTCAATTTGGCGATGAGCAGTTCTTC.

This clonotype was found many times. The J gene is TRBJ2-6, the V gene TRBV12-3 or TRBV12-4, with 8 bases that match TRBD1. The CDR3 spans 16 residues. The trim removed 6 bases at V and 0 bases at J, leaving 4 bases unmatched. The CDR3 protein is CASSRGQVSGANVLTF. CDR3 coding DNA: TGTGCCAGCAGCCGGGGACAGGTCTCTGGGGCCAACGTCCTGACTTTC.